The 23 T cell receptor beta chains below all came from one sample that was sequenced in a study of CD8+ T cells in alopecia areata. cDNA prepared by RNA extraction and subsequent reverse transcription served as the template for sequencing. The table came from immunoSEQ multiplex PCR; TCRdb's copy has only in-frame clones and leaves some out. The top ten hold around 1.8% of the sample, which has around 200,000 clones, roughly 63% seen once. Sequenced material: CD4+ T cells sorted from blood, taken at week 0. Receptors were obtained from a human donor with alopecia areata.

The chain carries TRBV27 and TRBJ2-3; 11 positions match TRBD2. CDR1 and CDR2 (germline): MNHEY, SMNVEV (reference sequence). The CDR3 length is 15 residues. Trimming at V came to 2 bases and at J to 7 bases, leaving 5 bases not matched to a gene. The CDR3 DNA reads as TGTGCCAGCAGTTTAGCGACTAGCGGGGCATATACGCAGTATTTT. Amino acids: CASSLATSGAYTQYF.

V usage is TRBV11-2 and J usage is TRBJ1-4; TRBD1 might be the D (5 bases). This CDR3 is built from 14 residues. V lost 3 bases, J lost 7 bases, and 12 bases lay in between. Germline CDR1 reads SGHAT; CDR2 reads FQNNGV. CDR3 bases: TGTGCCAGCAGCTTGGCAGGGTTGGGTGAAAAACTGTTTTTT. This codes for CASSLAGLGEKLFF.

The chain has TRBV9 and TRBJ2-7, with TRBD1 matching over 8 bases. This CDR3 has 16 residues. Per the germline V gene, CDR1 is SGDLS and CDR2 is YYNGEE. The ends lost 0 bases at V and 0 bases at J; junction bases unmatched: 5. The CDR3 nucleotides are TGTGCCAGCAGCGTAGGAGCAGGGGGCTACTCCTACGAGCAGTACTTC. Protein sequence: CASSVGAGGYSYEQYF. The whole variable domain, filled in from reference TRBV9 and TRBJ2-7, reads DSGVTQTPKHLITATGQRVTLRCSPRSGDLSVYWYQQSLDQGLQFLIQYYNGEERAKGNILERFSAQQFPDLHSELNLSSLELGDSALYFCASSVGAGGYSYEQYFGPGTRLTVT.

The rearrangement joins TRBV11-2 to TRBJ2-7; D is possibly TRBD2 (7 bases). Germline loops: CDR1 SGHAT, CDR2 FQNNGV. The CDR3 has 14 residues. V was clipped by 4 bases and J by 6 bases, with 16 bases between them. The CDR3 spells CASSSPWGGREQYF. The CDR3 DNA reads as TGTGCCAGCAGCTCCCCCTGGGGGGGCCGCGAGCAGTACTTC.

This clone occurred once. This chain links TRBV4-3 with TRBJ2-2, with 8 positions matching TRBD1. The CDR3 has 16 residues. The V and J ends lost 0 bases and 9 bases, in that order; junction bases with no gene match: 9. In germline, CDR1 is LGHNA, CDR2 YSLEER. For the CDR3, the DNA is TGCGCCAGCAGCCAAGATTGGCCCCAGGGGGCTCGGGAGCTGTTTTTT. It specifies CASSQDWPQGARELFF.

Here the CDR3 DNA reads TGCAGCGTTGAAGGACGGCACGGGGACACTGAAGCTTTCTTT. Protein product: CSVEGRHGDTEAFF. The J gene is TRBJ1-1, the V gene TRBV29-1; unclear D gene. The CDR3 totals 14 residues. CDR1 SQVTM and CDR2 ANQGSEA come from the germline V gene. With 1 base removed from V and 3 bases from J, the gap between germline ends came to 12 bases.

The J gene is TRBJ1-2, the V gene TRBV28; D might be TRBD1 (5 bases). The CDR3 has 13 residues. Germline CDR1 reads MDHEN; CDR2 reads SYDVKM. Here the CDR3 DNA reads TGTGCAGGGGAAGGGGCAGTTGGTCTTGGCTACACCTTC. Its translation: CAGEGAVGLGYTF.

This chain uses TRBV5-1 with TRBJ2-7, with 7 bases identical to TRBD1. Per the germline V gene, CDR1 is SGHRS and CDR2 is YFSETQ. With V trimmed by 4 bases and J by 0 bases, 16 bases remained unmatched. This CDR3 has 18 amino acids. The CDR3 region is CASSRTLRTTGNSYEQYF. CDR3 bases: TGCGCCAGCAGCCGGACCCTCCGAACGACAGGGAACTCCTACGAGCAGTACTTC. Using reference TRBV5-1 and TRBJ2-7 for the parts outside the CDR3, the full variable domain is KAGVTQTPRYLIKTRGQQVTLSCSPISGHRSVSWYQQTPGQGLQFLFEYFSETQRNKGNFPGRFSGRQFSNSRSEMNVSTLELGDSALYLCASSRTLRTTGNSYEQYFGPGTRLTVT.

This clone was counted between two and nine times. The chain recombines TRBV4-3 with TRBJ2-1, with TRBD2 matching over 7 bases. J gave up 8 bases and V 1 base, and 14 bases lay outside the gene matches. In germline, CDR1 is LGHNA, CDR2 YSLEER. CDR3 length: 17 amino acids. CDR3 sequence reads: CASSQVGTSEGGYEQFF. The CDR3 DNA reads as TGCGCCAGCAGCCAAGTCGGGACCTCTGAGGGAGGGTATGAGCAGTTCTTC.

This chain connects TRBV7-8 to TRBJ2-3, with no clear D. The CDR3 is 13 amino acids. Trimming removed 5 bases at V and 2 bases at J, with 8 bases between. The germline V gene encodes CDR1 SGHVS and CDR2 FQNEAQ. The chain's CDR3 is CASSRDNTDTQYF. The CDR3 bases are TGTGCCAGCAGCCGCGACAACACAGATACGCAGTATTTT.

The chain links TRBV29-1 to TRBJ1-2; D is possibly TRBD1 (6 bases). The CDR3 consists of 11 residues. Per the germline V gene, CDR1 is SQVTM and CDR2 is ANQGSEA. Between the trimmed V and J ends, which lost 5 bases and 6 bases, there was a span of 10 bases. CDR3 bases: TGCAGCGTTTTACAGGGCGATGGCTACACCTTC. This sequence encodes CSVLQGDGYTF.

This clone was seen a single time. This chain links TRBV9 with TRBJ2-3; D is unresolved. Germline CDR1 reads SGDLS; CDR2 reads YYNGEE. The CDR3 is 17 residues long. Trimming took off 0 bases at V and 0 bases at J, with 14 bases between the two ends. CDR3 sequence reads: CASSVESFGASTDTQYF. Here the CDR3 DNA reads TGTGCCAGCAGCGTAGAAAGTTTCGGAGCCAGCACAGATACGCAGTATTTT.

This chain connects TRBV11-2 to TRBJ2-3; D gene uncertain. CDR1 and CDR2 from the germline V gene are SGHAT and FQNNGV. This CDR3 is 13 amino acids long. The V gene lost 1 base and the J gene lost 7 bases, with 9 bases spanning the gap. The CDR3 DNA is TGTGCCAGCAGCTTAGTGGCCAGCTATACGCAGTATTTT. Translation: CASSLVASYTQYF.

The chain has TRBV27 and TRBJ1-1; TRBD1 might be the D (6 bases). The CDR3 extends over 14 amino acids. Germline V gene lookup returns CDR1 MNHEY and CDR2 SMNVEV (reference sequence). Deletions cut 3 bases from V and 5 bases from J, with 13 bases between. For the CDR3, the DNA is TGTGCCAGCAGTTTGAAACTAGGGGGGACTGAAGCTTTCTTT. The encoded protein is CASSLKLGGTEAFF.

A note on this clone: Other DNA sequences in this specimen translate into the identical CDR3. V usage is TRBV18 and J usage is TRBJ2-2; D uncertain. V lost 0 bases, J lost 2 bases, and 1 base lay in between. The length of the CDR3 is 13 residues. The germline V gene encodes CDR1 KGHSH and CDR2 LQKENI. The chain's CDR3 is CASSPPNTGELFF. CDR3 DNA sequence: TGTGCCAGCTCACCACCCAACACCGGGGAGCTGTTTTTT. Based on the CDR3 plus reference TRBV18 and TRBJ2-2, the full variable domain is NAGVMQNPRHLVRRRGQEARLRCSPMKGHSHVYWYRQLPEEGLKFMVYLQKENIIDESGMPKERFSAEFPKEGPSILRIQQVVRGDSAAYFCASSPPNTGELFFGEGSRLTVL.

V usage is TRBV6-5 and J usage is TRBJ2-7; tentatively, D is TRBD2 (6 bases). Germline V gives CDR1 MNHEY, CDR2 SVGAGI. CDR3 length: 12 residues. Trimming pared 10 bases from V and 3 bases from J, leaving 13 bases between. The CDR3 reads CAIWREYYEQYF. DNA of the CDR3: TGTGCCATCTGGCGGGAATACTACGAGCAGTACTTC.

This clone was observed a few times. The chain uses TRBV7-2 and TRBJ2-5, with a tentative D call TRBD1 (6 bases). The CDR3 contains 14 residues. Per the germline V gene, CDR1 is SGHTA and CDR2 is FQGNSA. V was shortened by 1 base and J by 4 bases, with 10 bases between the two germline ends. CDR3 in amino acids: CASSLGYRAETQYF. In nucleotides, the CDR3 is TGTGCCAGCAGCTTAGGGTACAGGGCAGAGACCCAGTACTTC.

The V call is TRBV7-2, the J call TRBJ2-7, with TRBD2 as a possible D gene (6 bases). Trimming left V 5 bases short and J 4 bases short, with 18 bases between. Per germline, CDR1 SGHTA and CDR2 FQGNSA. This CDR3 is built from 15 residues. The CDR3 sequence: CASSPLATGGYEQYF. CDR3 sequence (DNA): TGTGCCAGCAGCCCCTTAGCGACTGGAGGGTACGAGCAGTACTTC.

This CDR3 reads CASSLSGGKETQYF. The DNA of the CDR3 is TGTGCCAGCAGCTTAAGTGGCGGGAAAGAGACCCAGTACTTC. The chain couples TRBV7-3 to TRBJ2-5; tentatively, D is TRBD2 (6 bases). Germline CDR1 reads SGHTA; CDR2 reads FQGTGA. Trimming removed 1 base from V and 3 bases from J, with 9 bases in between. This CDR3 has 14 residues.

The chain has TRBV25-1 and TRBJ2-1, with TRBD1 identical over 8 bases. Germline V lookup: CDR1 MGHDK, CDR2 SYGVNS. V was clipped by 6 bases and J by 6 bases; unmatched bases: 7. This CDR3 contains 14 residues. CDR3 sequence (DNA): TGTGCCAGCAGCCCTCTCACAGGGGGCAATGAGCAGTTCTTC. It encodes CASSPLTGGNEQFF.

The count of this clone is one. The gene calls are TRBV2 and TRBJ2-7, with TRBD2 matching 9 bases. From germline, CDR1 is SNHLY and CDR2 FYNNEI. The CDR3 consists of 15 residues. The junction had 4 bases not matched to a gene; V was cut back by 4 bases and J by 0 bases. CDR3 protein: CASSVASGASYEQYF. CDR3 in DNA: TGTGCCAGCAGTGTGGCTAGCGGGGCCTCCTACGAGCAGTACTTC.

The chain couples TRBV30 to TRBJ1-5, with 7 nucleotides matching TRBD1. From germline, CDR1 is GTSNPN and CDR2 SVGIG (reference sequence). V lost 1 base, J lost 6 bases, and 6 bases stayed unmatched. The CDR3 runs to 14 residues. DNA of the CDR3: TGTGCCTGGAGTGCCGGACAGGCGGGTCAGCCCCAGCATTTT. Translating it yields CAWSAGQAGQPQHF.

V gene TRBV9 combines with J gene TRBJ1-4; 10 positions agree with TRBD1. CDR1 is SGDLS, CDR2 YYNGEE, per germline. The CDR3 runs to 15 residues. The junction had 8 bases not matched to a gene; V was cut back by 2 bases and J by 10 bases. The CDR3 nucleotides are TGTGCCAGCAGCGTCGATGACAGGGGGCAAGGAAAACTGTTTTTT. Translation: CASSVDDRGQGKLFF.